One sample yielded the 3 T cell receptor beta chains listed below, sequenced in a study of cytomegalovirus exposure and HLA in healthy donors. In the PCR, 60 Vbeta and 13 Jbeta primers were used. Assay used: immunoSEQ multiplex PCR; TCRdb lists only in-frame clones, some missing. This sample has about 260,000 clones, with just over 70% found just once. Sequenced input: PBMCs. All receptors come from a female donor in good health and CMV-seronegative.

The chain recombines TRBV12-5 with TRBJ2-1, with 8 bases aligning to TRBD1. V lost 6 bases and J lost 12; bases outside the gene matches: 4. Germline V gene sequence: CDR1 LGHNT, CDR2 FRNRAP. CDR3 length: 11 residues. The CDR3 nucleotides are TGTGCTAGTGGCCCCGACAGGGGGCAGTTCTTC. This sequence encodes CASGPDRGQFF.

V gene TRBV19 combines with J gene TRBJ2-1, with a weak D call TRBD2 (6 bases). Germline CDR1 and CDR2: LNHDA and SQIVND (reference sequence). The CDR3 has 14 amino acids. V gave up 1 base and J gave up 7 bases, with 11 bases separating them. CDR3 nucleotide sequence: TGTGCCAGTAGTATAGCGGGAGCGGTAAATGAGCAGTTCTTC. This gives the protein CASSIAGAVNEQFF.

V gene TRBV4-2 combines with J gene TRBJ2-7, with TRBD1 matching 7 bases. The CDR3 consists of 15 residues. Germline V gene data show CDR1 as LGHNA and CDR2 as YNFKEQ. Trimming removed 0 bases from V and 0 bases from J; junction bases left unmatched: 2. CDR3 sequence: CASSQEGDSSYEQYF. The CDR3 bases are TGTGCCAGCAGCCAAGAAGGGGACAGCTCCTACGAGCAGTACTTC.